Listed below are T cell receptor beta chains from one sample, sequenced in a study of post-analysis software for immune sequencing data. Each CDR3 protein gets one entry after TCRdb re-called the PCR reads with MiXCR. The sample lists about 560,000 distinct CDR3 sequences; around 47% were seen once. Sample: blood. The receptors were gathered from a girl under 18 with multiple sclerosis. Both conserved end residues are part of each CDR3. A D gene is named only where the DNA matches it firmly. The size field is filled for only some rows; it gives once, few, many or a size class.

TRBD2,TRBJ2-5,TRBV7-2,-,TGTGCCAGCGGTAGCGGGAGGGGTAATGAGCAGTACTTC,CASGSGRGNEQYF
TRBD1,TRBJ1-1,TRBV12-3/TRBV12-4,-,TGTGCCAGCAGCGCTGCGGGGACAGGGTACACTGAAGCTTTCTTT,CASSAAGTGYTEAFF
-,TRBJ1-1,TRBV6-4,-,TGTGCCAGCAGTGATGGTTGGGGATCTTTCTTT,CASSDGWGSFF
TRBD2,TRBJ2-7,TRBV6-6,-,TGTGCCAGCAGTTACTCGACTAGCGGGAGGGCCTACGAGCAGTACTTC,CASSYSTSGRAYEQYF
-,TRBJ2-1,TRBV12-3/TRBV12-4,once,TGTGTCAGCAGCTGGACAACCGACAATGAGCAGTTCTTC,CVSSWTTDNEQFF
-,TRBJ1-2,TRBV10-3,few,TGTGCCATCAGTGAAACAGGGAGGGGCTATGGCTACACCTTC,CAISETGRGYGYTF
TRBD2,TRBJ2-5,TRBV10-3,-,TGTGCCATCAGTGAACAGGGTAAAGCGGGGGGGCCGGAGACCCAGTACTTC,CAISEQGKAGGPETQYF
-,TRBJ2-1,TRBV12-3/TRBV12-4,-,TGTGCCAGCACCGAGGGGGTATCCTACAATGAGCAGTTCTTC,CASTEGVSYNEQFF
-,TRBJ1-2,TRBV24-1,-,TGTGCCACCAGTGATTCGTCCCGGGGGCAGACTAACTATGGCTACACCTTC,CATSDSSRGQTNYGYTF
-,TRBJ2-1,TRBV29-1,few,TGCAGCGTTGACCTCGGACAGTACAATGAGCAGTTCTTC,CSVDLGQYNEQFF
-,TRBJ1-4,TRBV6-6,-,TGTGCCAGCAGTCAAGATTACTTTGAAAAACTGTTTTTT,CASSQDYFEKLFF
TRBD2,TRBJ2-5,TRBV10-3,-,TGTGCCATCAGTCCAATCGGGACTAGCGGGAAAGAGACCCAGTACTTC,CAISPIGTSGKETQYF
TRBD2,TRBJ2-1,TRBV11-3,few,TGTGCCAGCAGCCAGGGAGGGTGGAGCTTGGACAATGAGCAGTTCTTC,CASSQGGWSLDNEQFF
TRBD2,TRBJ2-1,TRBV20-1,-,TGCAGTGCTAGTCTCCTAGCGGGGGGGGCTGAGCAGTTCTTC,CSASLLAGGAEQFF
-,TRBJ2-4,TRBV9,few,TGTGCCAGCAGCGTAGACGGGGGTACCAAAAACATTCAGTACTTC,CASSVDGGTKNIQYF
-,TRBJ2-3,TRBV29-1,few,TGCAGCGTTGACCAGCGGGCGAGCACAGATACGCAGTATTTT,CSVDQRASTDTQYF
-,TRBJ1-2,TRBV5-1,few,TGCGCCAGCAGCTTGGTGCGGGGTTCGGACTCAAACTATGGCTACACCTTC,CASSLVRGSDSNYGYTF
-,TRBJ2-7,TRBV20-1,few,TGCAGTGCTAGGGTATCAGGGCCCTACGAGCAGTACTTC,CSARVSGPYEQYF
-,TRBJ2-1,TRBV5-5,-,TGTGCCAGCAGCCCGCCGGGGGCACAGGAGCAGTTCTTC,CASSPPGAQEQFF
-,TRBJ2-3,TRBV28,-,TGTGCCAGCAGTTTACCAAGAGCGGATCGCACAGATACGCAGTATTTT,CASSLPRADRTDTQYF
-,TRBJ2-1,TRBV4-1,-,TGCGCCAGCAGCCAGACCCCGGGACCCGAGGACAATGAGCAGTTCTTC,CASSQTPGPEDNEQFF
-,TRBJ2-1,TRBV11-2,-,TGTGCCAGCAGCTTTAGCGCGAGGAGCTCCTACAATGAGCAGTTCTTC,CASSFSARSSYNEQFF
TRBD2,TRBJ2-5,TRBV20-1,-,TGCAGTGCTGTCACTAGCGGGAAGCGGTTCGGGACCCAGTACTTC,CSAVTSGKRFGTQYF
TRBD1,TRBJ2-7,TRBV12-3/TRBV12-4,-,TGTGCCAGCAGTAAACAAAGGGACAGTTACGAGCAGTACTTC,CASSKQRDSYEQYF
-,TRBJ2-7,TRBV10-3,few,TGTGCTATCAGTACGGACAACTCCTACGAGCAGTACTTC,CAISTDNSYEQYF
TRBD2,TRBJ2-5,TRBV29-1,few,TGCAGCGTTGTCGGGAGGATGGAGACCCAGTACTTC,CSVVGRMETQYF
TRBD1,TRBJ2-7,TRBV27,few,TGTGCCAGCAGTTTATCCGGGGACAGGGTCACCTACGAGCAGTACTTC,CASSLSGDRVTYEQYF
-,TRBJ1-1,TRBV12-3/TRBV12-4,-,TGTGCCAGCAGTTTCAGTGTAGGCACTGAAGCTTTCTTT,CASSFSVGTEAFF
-,TRBJ1-2,TRBV7-2,once,TGTGCCAGCAGCTTGTCGATGCTTAGCCGAAACTATGGCTACACCTTC,CASSLSMLSRNYGYTF
-,TRBJ2-1,TRBV7-3,few,TGTGCCAGCAGCTTAGGGACCCATAATGAGCAGTTCTTC,CASSLGTHNEQFF
TRBD1,TRBJ1-4,TRBV12-3/TRBV12-4,-,TGTGCCAGCAGTCCCGGGACAGGGATCGCCTTTGAAAAACTGTTTTTT,CASSPGTGIAFEKLFF
-,TRBJ2-5,TRBV20-1,-,TGCAGTGCTAGAAGAACCTGGGGGGAGACCCAGTACTTC,CSARRTWGETQYF
TRBD1,TRBJ2-3,TRBV5-1,-,TGCGCCAGCAGCCATGACAGGGATTCCACAGATACGCAGTATTTT,CASSHDRDSTDTQYF
-,TRBJ2-1,TRBV5-1,-,TGCGCCAGCAGCTCCATTGGGGTTTACAATGAGCAGTTCTTC,CASSSIGVYNEQFF
TRBD1,TRBJ1-1,TRBV28,few,TGTGCCAGCAGTTTATTGGGGACAGGGGGGAGGTTTGAAGCTTTCTTT,CASSLLGTGGRFEAFF
-,TRBJ1-1,TRBV5-1,-,TGCGCCAGCAGCTTGGCTACCCAGCAGGGTATGAGCACTGAAGCTTTCTTT,CASSLATQQGMSTEAFF
-,TRBJ1-2,TRBV12-3/TRBV12-4,-,TGTGCCAGCAGTTTAGATGCAGGGGGCTACACCTTC,CASSLDAGGYTF
-,TRBJ2-1,TRBV6-5,-,TGTGCCAGCCCTATTAGCCCCGCAGCCCAGAATGAGCAGTTCTTC,CASPISPAAQNEQFF
-,TRBJ2-7,TRBV2,once,TGTGCCACCCAGGAGGGAGGTGCGAGGGAGCAGTACTTC,CATQEGGAREQYF
-,TRBJ2-7,TRBV7-9,few,TGTGCCGTGGAAGGGTTCTACGGGCAGTACTTC,CAVEGFYGQYF
-,TRBJ2-7,TRBV15,few,TGTGCCACCAGCAGAGACAGGGACATCGACGAGCAGTACTTC,CATSRDRDIDEQYF
-,TRBJ2-1,TRBV6-6,few,TGTGCCAGCAGTTGGTCTGAGGCTGATGAGCAGTTCTTC,CASSWSEADEQFF
-,TRBJ2-3,TRBV20-1,few,TGCAGTGCTAGAAAATGGGACTTCCTACGGGATACGCAGTATTTT,CSARKWDFLRDTQYF
TRBD2,TRBJ2-1,TRBV24-1,few,TGTGCCACCAAAGAGAGCGGGGGGGATGAGCAGTTCTTC,CATKESGGDEQFF
TRBD1,TRBJ2-4,TRBV27,-,TGTGCCAGCAGTCACAGGGGGGTAGCCAAAAACATTCAGTACTTC,CASSHRGVAKNIQYF
TRBD1,TRBJ1-2,TRBV25-1,few,TGTGCCAGCAGTAGAAGGGGGCCCCTCTATGGCTACACCTTC,CASSRRGPLYGYTF
-,TRBJ2-5,TRBV20-1,many,TGCAGTGCTAAAACGGTCCCCCAAGAGACCCAGTACTTC,CSAKTVPQETQYF
TRBD2,TRBJ2-5,TRBV7-8,once,TGTGCCAGCAGCTCCCCTCAGACGGGACTATTAAACAATGAGCAGTACTTC,CASSSPQTGLLNNEQYF
TRBD2,TRBJ2-1,TRBV9,few,TGTGCCAGCAGCGTAGCTTTGCGGGGGGGATTCAATGAGCAGTTCTTC,CASSVALRGGFNEQFF
TRBD1,TRBJ1-1,TRBV6-5,-,TGTGCCAGCAGCTGGGGGGCAGGGGGGAACACTGAAGCTTTCTTT,CASSWGAGGNTEAFF
TRBD2,TRBJ2-3,TRBV29-1,-,TGCAGCGGCGGGGGGATCACCACAGATACGCAGTATTTT,CSGGGITTDTQYF
-,TRBJ1-2,TRBV12-3/TRBV12-4,-,TGTGCCAGCAGTTTAGTTCGGGGTGTAAACTATGGCTACACCTTC,CASSLVRGVNYGYTF
-,TRBJ2-3,TRBV5-1,-,TGCGCCAGCAGCCCTTCGAGACCCTTTCAAGGTACAGATACGCAGTATTTT,CASSPSRPFQGTDTQYF
-,TRBJ2-3,TRBV2,-,TGTGCCAGCGGGGCCCCAAACACAGATACGCAGTATTTT,CASGAPNTDTQYF
-,TRBJ2-4,TRBV6-5,-,TGTGCCAGCAGTCCCGGGACCCCGTGGAGCATTCAGTACTTC,CASSPGTPWSIQYF